A single sample gave rise to the 16 T cell receptor beta chains below, sequenced in a study of blood T cell repertoires in COVID-19. TCRdb's table, derived via immunoSEQ multiplex PCR, lists solely in-frame clones and lacks some. The sample lists 390,000 or so clones; roughly four fifths were seen once. The sample comprised PBMCs or T cells enriched from blood (not recorded which). Receptors originate from a woman in her forties or fifties who had recovered from COVID-19.

CDR3 sequence: CASSQEVTGSYNEQFF. The CDR3 region has the DNA TGTGCCAGCAGCCAAGAAGTGACAGGGTCCTACAATGAGCAGTTCTTC. The chain recombines TRBV4-2 with TRBJ2-1, with 7 positions matching TRBD1. The germline V gene has CDR1 LGHNA and CDR2 YNFKEQ. The V and J ends lost 0 bases and 1 base, in that order; junction bases with no gene match: 3. The CDR3 is made up of 16 amino acids.

The V and J genes are TRBV5-1 and TRBJ2-3; maybe TRBD2 (6 bases). V lost 2 bases and J 2 bases, leaving 9 bases between the germline ends. The CDR3 consists of 14 residues. Germline-derived CDR1 and CDR2 are SGHRS and YFSETQ. The CDR3 here is CASSLGRDTDTQYF. The CDR3 DNA reads as TGCGCCAGCAGCTTAGGGCGGGACACAGATACGCAGTATTTT.

The count of this clone is one. The chain is built from TRBV11-2 and TRBJ1-2; 8 bases line up with TRBD1. With 5 bases clipped from V and 0 bases from J, the junction kept 8 bases outside the gene matches. Germline values: CDR1 SGHAT, CDR2 FQNNGV. This CDR3 region has 16 residues. The CDR3 coding sequence is TGTGCCAGCAGCCGTGATGACAGGGGTGCTAACTATGGCTACACCTTC. It specifies CASSRDDRGANYGYTF. Supplemented by reference TRBV11-2 and TRBJ1-2, the full variable domain reads EAGVAQSPRYKIIEKRQSVAFWCNPISGHATLYWYQQILGQGPKLLIQFQNNGVVDDSQLPKDRFSAERLKGVDSTLKIQPAKLEDSAVYLCASSRDDRGANYGYTFGSGTRLTVV.

CDR3 in DNA: TGTGCCAGCAGCCAAGCATACGACAGGGCAGTACAAGGCTACACCTTC. Its protein product is CASSQAYDRAVQGYTF. This chain uses TRBV3-1 (or the pseudogene TRBV3-2) with TRBJ1-2, with TRBD1 matching 7 bases. Germline loops: CDR1 LGHDT, CDR2 YNNKEL (reference sequence). The CDR3 is 16 amino acids. V gave up 1 base and J gave up 8 bases; unmatched junction bases: 13.

The chain links TRBV11-1 to TRBJ2-3; D remains ambiguous. The length of the CDR3 is 12 residues. Germline V gene lookup returns CDR1 SGHAT and CDR2 FQDESV (reference sequence). Trimming left V 5 bases short and J 5 bases short, with 8 bases between. Written as DNA, the CDR3 is TGTGCCAGCAGCCCTCGGAGAGATACGCAGTATTTT. Protein: CASSPRRDTQYF.

The chain employs TRBV5-5 and TRBJ1-5, with TRBD1 matching 7 bases. The CDR3 has 15 residues. The V and J ends lost 1 base and 6 bases, in that order; junction bases with no gene match: 7. Germline-derived CDR1 and CDR2 are SGHKS and YYEKEE (reference sequence). CDR3 in amino acids: CASSLLPGGSQPQHF. CDR3 nucleotide sequence: TGTGCCAGCAGCTTGTTGCCAGGGGGATCTCAGCCCCAGCATTTT. The full variable domain, with the rest looked up from reference TRBV5-5 and TRBJ1-5, is DAGVTQSPTHLIKTRGQQVTLRCSPISGHKSVSWYQQVLGQGPQFIFQYYEKEERGRGNFPDRFSARQFPNYSSELNVNALLLGDSALYLCASSLLPGGSQPQHFGDGTRLSIL.

This sequence joins TRBV19 and TRBJ2-1, with 13 bases identical to TRBD2. Per germline, CDR1 LNHDA and CDR2 SQIVND (reference sequence). This CDR3 spans 17 amino acids. Trimming cost V 6 bases and J 0 bases; bases outside gene matches: 5. For the CDR3, the DNA is TGTGCCAGTAGCTACGGGACTAGCGGGACCTCCTACAATGAGCAGTTCTTC. Translating gives CASSYGTSGTSYNEQFF.

V gene TRBV27 combines with J gene TRBJ1-5; unclear D gene. Trimming cost V 0 bases and J 4 bases, with 19 bases left between them. Per the germline V gene, CDR1 is MNHEY and CDR2 is SMNVEV (reference sequence). This CDR3 is 18 amino acids long. CDR3 sequence reads: CASSLSSDTPFGNQPQHF. The CDR3, as DNA: TGTGCCAGCAGTTTATCGTCAGATACCCCCTTCGGGAATCAGCCCCAGCATTTT.

This chain uses TRBV6-5 with TRBJ2-7, with 11 bases identical to TRBD2. The germline gives CDR1 MNHEY, CDR2 SVGAGI. The CDR3 extends over 16 amino acids. V lost 2 bases to trimming and J lost 4 bases; unmatched junction nucleotides: 7. The CDR3 sequence is CASSYSGTSGLYEQYF. For the CDR3, the DNA is TGTGCCAGCAGTTACAGTGGGACTAGCGGATTATACGAGCAGTACTTC.

V is TRBV7-2 and J is TRBJ2-3, with 9 bases aligning to TRBD2. The CDR3 has 16 residues. V shed 5 bases, J shed 1 base, and the junction held 7 bases outside the gene matches. The germline gives CDR1 SGHTA, CDR2 FQGNSA. The CDR3 region is CASSPIWTSGTDTQYF. The CDR3 DNA is TGTGCCAGCAGCCCAATTTGGACTAGCGGCACAGATACGCAGTATTTT.

The chain uses TRBV30 and TRBJ1-5, with 10 bases lining up with TRBD1. The V gene's germline CDR1 is GTSNPN and CDR2 SVGIG (reference sequence). V shed 4 bases and J 5 bases; nucleotides not matched to a gene: 2. The CDR3 covers 13 residues. CDR3 in amino acids: CAWTDRGDQPQHF. Here the CDR3 DNA reads TGTGCCTGGACGGACAGGGGGGATCAGCCCCAGCATTTT.

This chain links TRBV19 with TRBJ1-2; 9 bases fit TRBD1. Germline CDR1 LNHDA, CDR2 SQIVND (reference sequence). The V and J ends lost 5 bases and 6 bases, in that order; junction bases with no gene match: 7. The CDR3 has 14 amino acids. The CDR3 loop reads CASSSQQGADGYTF. The DNA of the CDR3 is TGTGCCAGTAGTTCCCAACAGGGGGCTGATGGCTACACCTTC.

J is TRBJ1-6 and V is TRBV6-2 or TRBV6-3; 9 bases agree with TRBD1. In germline, CDR1 is MNHEY, CDR2 SVGEGT. The ends lost 4 bases at V and 10 bases at J; junction bases unmatched: 17. The CDR3 length is 18 residues. The DNA of the CDR3 is TGTGCCAGCAGTTCCTCGTCGGGGACAGGGCTGGCCGGGTCACCCCTCCACTTT. Its translation is CASSSSSGTGLAGSPLHF.

This clone was recorded only once. The chain combines TRBV6-5 with TRBJ1-2; a weak D match, TRBD1 (5 bases). Germline CDR1 and CDR2: MNHEY and SVGAGI. Trimming removed 2 bases at V and 3 bases at J, with 10 bases between. The CDR3 extends over 14 amino acids. CDR3 nucleotide sequence: TGTGCCAGCAGTTACAAGGAGGGGTACTATGGCTACACCTTC. This sequence encodes CASSYKEGYYGYTF.

The chain recombines TRBV7-9 with TRBJ2-1; D is uncertain. Trimming stripped 6 bases from V and 1 base from J, with 7 bases between. Germline CDR1 reads SEHNR; CDR2 reads FQNEAQ (reference sequence). The CDR3 loop spans 13 amino acids. CDR3 nucleotide sequence: TGTGCCAGCAGGACTGGATCCTACAATGAGCAGTTCTTC. Amino acid sequence: CASRTGSYNEQFF.

The chain carries TRBV6-2 or TRBV6-3 and TRBJ2-1, with 11 bases lining up with TRBD2. J gave up 7 bases and V 6 bases, and 8 bases lay outside the gene matches. The V gene's germline CDR1 is MNHEY and CDR2 SVGEGT. CDR3 length equals 15 residues. CDR3: CASSLSSGGINEQFF. In DNA, the CDR3 is TGTGCCAGCAGCCTATCTAGCGGGGGGATAAATGAGCAGTTCTTC.